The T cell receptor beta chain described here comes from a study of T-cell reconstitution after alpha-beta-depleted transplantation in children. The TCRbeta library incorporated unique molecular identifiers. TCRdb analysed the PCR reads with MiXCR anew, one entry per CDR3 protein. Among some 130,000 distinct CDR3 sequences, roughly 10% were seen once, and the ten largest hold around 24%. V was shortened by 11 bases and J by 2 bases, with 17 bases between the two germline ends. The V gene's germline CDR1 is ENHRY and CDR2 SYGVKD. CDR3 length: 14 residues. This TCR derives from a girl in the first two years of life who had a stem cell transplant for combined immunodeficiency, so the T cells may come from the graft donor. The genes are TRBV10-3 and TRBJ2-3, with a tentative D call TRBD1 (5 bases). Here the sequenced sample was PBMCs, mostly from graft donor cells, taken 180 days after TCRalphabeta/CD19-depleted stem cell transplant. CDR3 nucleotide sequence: TGTGCCTTCCACAGGAGTCTCCCCACAGATACGCAGTATTTT. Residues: CAFHRSLPTDTQYF.